Presented here are 25 T cell receptor beta chains from one specimen sequenced in a study of graft-versus-host responses after intestinal transplantation. The antigens for these receptors are not known. Sequencing used immunoSEQ multiplex PCR; TCRdb keeps in-frame clones, though not all of them. Among fewer than 85,000 clones listed, about 89% were seen once. The sequences come from unstimulated CD8+ T cells sorted from spleen or lymph node cells, collected before intestinal transplant. The origin of the receptors is a human donor who received an intestinal transplant.

This sequence joins TRBV18 and TRBJ2-7; D may be TRBD1 (5 bases). CDR1 is KGHSH, CDR2 LQKENI, per germline. This CDR3 contains 15 residues. V was trimmed by 2 bases and J by 5 bases, leaving 16 bases between them. This CDR3 reads CASSPWGAAAHEQYF. The CDR3 nucleotides read TGTGCCAGCTCACCATGGGGCGCTGCCGCACACGAGCAGTACTTC.

The chain employs TRBV5-1 and TRBJ1-2; D is possibly TRBD1 (6 bases). Trimming removed 1 base at V and 7 bases at J, with 17 bases between. Germline V CDR1 and CDR2: SGHRS, YFSETQ. The CDR3 length is 15 residues. CDR3 amino acids: CASSLTGYRIGGYTF. CDR3 coding DNA: TGCGCCAGCAGCTTGACAGGGTATAGGATTGGTGGCTACACCTTC.

This chain uses TRBV18 with TRBJ2-1; 12 bases are a match to TRBD2. V dropped 3 bases and J dropped 7; count of bases not matched to a gene: 7. This CDR3 is built from 16 residues. Looked up from germline, CDR1 is KGHSH and CDR2 is LQKENI. The CDR3 spells CASSPAGLAGSNEQFF. The CDR3 DNA reads TGTGCCAGCTCACCTGCCGGACTAGCGGGATCTAATGAGCAGTTCTTC. Full variable domain (missing parts from reference TRBV18 and TRBJ2-1): NAGVMQNPRHLVRRRGQEARLRCSPMKGHSHVYWYRQLPEEGLKFMVYLQKENIIDESGMPKERFSAEFPKEGPSILRIQQVVRGDSAAYFCASSPAGLAGSNEQFFGPGTRLTVL.

The genes are TRBV6-6 and TRBJ2-7; TRBD2 might be the D (5 bases). The CDR3 has 12 residues. The ends were cut back, 4 bases at V and 2 bases at J, with 6 bases in the middle. Germline assignment: CDR1 MNHNY and CDR2 SVGAGI (reference sequence). The CDR3 DNA reads as TGTGCCAGCAGTTGGACTGCCTACGAGCAGTACTTC. The encoded protein is CASSWTAYEQYF.

CDR3 loop: CASSIQGSGEQYF. In DNA form, the CDR3 reads TGTGCCAGTAGTATTCAGGGGTCAGGCGAGCAGTACTTC. The chain is built from TRBV19 and TRBJ2-7; the D gene is possibly TRBD1 (6 bases). This CDR3 comprises 13 residues. Germline V lookup: CDR1 LNHDA, CDR2 SQIVND (reference sequence). V was trimmed by 3 bases and J by 6 bases, leaving 12 bases between them.

This sequence joins TRBV9 and TRBJ1-5, with D hard to call. Per the germline V gene, CDR1 is SGDLS and CDR2 is YYNGEE. This CDR3 is built from 14 residues. Trimming pared 3 bases from V and 1 base from J, leaving 8 bases between. The chain's CDR3 is CASSGGLSNQPQHF. CDR3 nucleotide sequence: TGTGCCAGCAGCGGCGGACTCAGCAATCAGCCCCAGCATTTT.

This rearrangement joins TRBV28 to TRBJ1-1, with 7 nucleotides matching TRBD1. Germline V gene lookup returns CDR1 MDHEN and CDR2 SYDVKM. This CDR3 is 17 amino acids long. The trim removed 1 base at V and 1 base at J, leaving 9 bases unmatched. CDR3 amino acids: CASSLSSDREENTEAFF. The DNA for the CDR3 is TGTGCCAGCAGTTTATCCTCAGACAGGGAAGAGAACACTGAAGCTTTCTTT.

V gene TRBV4-1 combines with J gene TRBJ2-6; D gene ambiguous. The ends were cut back, 0 bases at V and 0 bases at J, with 6 bases in the middle. The CDR3 is 16 residues long. Germline V CDR1 and CDR2: MGHRA, YSYEKL. Here the CDR3 reads CASSQDSVSGANVLTF. For the CDR3, the DNA is TGCGCCAGCAGCCAAGATTCGGTCTCTGGGGCCAACGTCCTGACTTTC.

The gene calls are TRBV2 and TRBJ1-1, with D unresolved. The CDR3 sequence is 13 residues long. Looked up from germline, CDR1 is SNHLY and CDR2 is FYNNEI. V lost 2 bases, J lost 7 bases, and 11 bases lay in between. The CDR3 DNA reads as TGTGCCAGCAGTGAACCCCGGACTATTGAAGCTTTCTTT. Its translation: CASSEPRTIEAFF.

This clone was seen only once. The chain combines TRBV30 with TRBJ1-2, with D perhaps matching TRBD1 (6 bases). Germline loops: CDR1 GTSNPN, CDR2 SVGIG (reference sequence). This CDR3 spans 14 amino acids. Trimming took off 4 bases at V and 4 bases at J, with 16 bases between the two ends. The CDR3 region has the DNA TGTGCCTGGACCATCTTTACAGGGACCTATGGCTACACCTTC. Translated, it gives CAWTIFTGTYGYTF.

The chain uses TRBV7-2 and TRBJ2-3; 11 bases match TRBD2. The CDR3 runs to 16 residues. J gave up 4 bases and V 5 bases, and 8 bases lay outside the gene matches. Looked up from germline, CDR1 is SGHTA and CDR2 is FQGNSA. CDR3 bases: TGTGCCAGCAGCACTATAGCGGGGGGGCCGCCAGATACGCAGTATTTT. It codes for CASSTIAGGPPDTQYF. Drawing the rest from reference TRBV7-2 and TRBJ2-3, the complete variable domain is GAGVSQSPSNKVTEKGKDVELRCDPISGHTALYWYRQSLGQGLEFLIYFQGNSAPDKSGLPSDRFSAERTGGSVSTLTIQRTQQEDSAVYLCASSTIAGGPPDTQYFGPGTRLTVL.

The J gene is TRBJ2-3, the V gene TRBV14; TRBD2 aligns across 13 bases. From germline, CDR1 is SGHDN and CDR2 FVKESK. The CDR3 length is 17 residues. The V and J ends lost 3 bases and 2 bases, in that order; junction bases with no gene match: 5. CDR3 in DNA: TGTGCCAGCAGCCACCGGACTAGCGGGGGTGTCACAGATACGCAGTATTTT. Translation: CASSHRTSGGVTDTQYF.

The rearrangement joins TRBV4-1 to TRBJ1-1; D not resolved. V lost 1 base, J lost 0 bases, and 15 bases lay in between. This CDR3 contains 17 residues. Per the germline V gene, CDR1 is MGHRA and CDR2 is YSYEKL. The DNA for the CDR3 is TGCGCCAGCAGCCAAGCACTAGGACGGACTATGAACACTGAAGCTTTCTTT. Protein sequence: CASSQALGRTMNTEAFF.

The chain uses TRBV15 and TRBJ2-3; 10 bases fit TRBD2. Germline-derived CDR1 and CDR2 are LNHNV and YYDKDF (reference sequence). CDR3 length equals 18 residues. V lost 9 bases and J lost 0; bases outside the gene matches: 15. This chain's CDR3 is CATRLGGASGSSTDTQYF. CDR3 bases: TGTGCCACTAGACTGGGTGGGGCTAGCGGGAGTAGCACAGATACGCAGTATTTT.

This chain joins TRBV27 and TRBJ2-5, with 8 nucleotides matching TRBD2. The germline CDR1 and CDR2 sequences are MNHEY and SMNVEV (reference sequence). The CDR3 is made up of 14 amino acids. V lost 8 bases, J lost 5 bases, and 10 bases stayed unmatched. CDR3 sequence (DNA): TGTGCCAGCCGCACCGGGGGGGGCCTGGAGACCCAGTACTTC. Protein product: CASRTGGGLETQYF.

The chain recombines TRBV27 with TRBJ2-7, with 7 bases aligning to TRBD1. Germline trimming cut 1 base from V and 5 bases from J; bases unmatched to any gene: 5. Germline values: CDR1 MNHEY, CDR2 SMNVEV (reference sequence). The CDR3 runs to 14 residues. CDR3: CASSLYPGTDEQYF. The CDR3 DNA is TGTGCCAGCAGTTTATACCCTGGGACAGACGAGCAGTACTTC.

The V and J genes are TRBV11-2 and TRBJ2-2, with D perhaps matching TRBD2 (6 bases). The CDR3 is 19 residues long. The V end was cut by 5 bases, the J end by 5 bases, with 27 bases between. CDR1 and CDR2 from the germline V gene are SGHAT and FQNNGV. The CDR3 DNA reads as TGTGCCAGCAGCCACCCGGGTGGAGGAAGGGGAGGAGGAACCGGGGAGCTGTTTTTT. Its protein product is CASSHPGGGRGGGTGELFF.

This chain's CDR3 is CASSLIRRGTTDTQYF. Written as DNA, the CDR3 is TGTGCCAGCAGCTTGATTAGGCGGGGTACGACAGATACGCAGTATTTT. V usage is TRBV5-6 and J usage is TRBJ2-3; a weak D match, TRBD2 (6 bases). CDR1 and CDR2 (germline): SGHDT, YYEEEE. The CDR3 sequence is 16 residues long. Trimming removed 1 base at V and 3 bases at J, with 15 bases between. Full variable domain (outside the CDR3, taken from reference TRBV5-6 and TRBJ2-3): DAGVTQSPTHLIKTRGQQVTLRCSPKSGHDTVSWYQQALGQGPQFIFQYYEEEERQRGNFPDRFSGHQFPNYSSELNVNALLLGDSALYLCASSLIRRGTTDTQYFGPGTRLTVL.

This clone was counted once. This chain links TRBV15 with TRBJ2-2, with TRBD2 as a possible D gene (5 bases). V lost 1 base and J 1 base, leaving 10 bases between the germline ends. This CDR3 has 16 residues. Germline V lookup: CDR1 LNHNV, CDR2 YYDKDF (reference sequence). CDR3 sequence reads: CATSRAPGLNTGELFF. CDR3 nucleotides: TGTGCCACCAGCAGAGCTCCTGGACTGAACACCGGGGAGCTGTTTTTT.

The chain recombines TRBV7-2 with TRBJ2-7; TRBD2 matches 12 bases. V lost 4 bases and J lost 2; bases outside the gene matches: 12. Germline-derived CDR1 and CDR2 are SGHTA and FQGNSA. The CDR3 consists of 18 residues. CDR3 bases: TGTGCCAGCAGCTCAGGGGGGCTACTAGCGGGAGGCCCCTACGAGCAGTACTTC. Its translation is CASSSGGLLAGGPYEQYF.

V is TRBV5-6 and J is TRBJ2-1; 12 bases are shared with TRBD2. The CDR3 runs to 16 residues. Germline V gene data show CDR1 as SGHDT and CDR2 as YYEEEE. J gave up 3 bases and V 4 bases, and 5 bases lay outside the gene matches. CDR3 nucleotide sequence: TGTGCCAGCAGCGGACCGGGACTAGCGGGCTACAATGAGCAGTTCTTC. Translated: CASSGPGLAGYNEQFF.

V usage is TRBV13 and J usage is TRBJ1-2, with D tentatively TRBD1 (6 bases). The CDR3 totals 14 residues. Per germline, CDR1 PRHDT and CDR2 FYEKMQ (reference sequence). Trimming removed 5 bases at V and 6 bases at J, with 16 bases between. The chain's CDR3 is CASSPGQPKHGYTF. Here the CDR3 DNA reads TGTGCCAGCAGCCCCGGACAGCCCAAACATGGCTACACCTTC.

The V gene is TRBV6-5, the J gene TRBJ2-7; D unresolved. V was clipped by 6 bases and J by 0 bases, with 9 bases between them. This CDR3 comprises 13 residues. Per the germline V gene, CDR1 is MNHEY and CDR2 is SVGAGI. The CDR3 loop reads CASSPKSSYEQYF. The CDR3 DNA follows: TGTGCCAGCAGCCCTAAAAGCTCCTACGAGCAGTACTTC.

J is TRBJ2-7 and V is TRBV4-1; no clear D. This CDR3 is 13 amino acids long. Deletions cut 1 base from V and 6 bases from J, with 10 bases between. Germline-derived CDR1 and CDR2 are MGHRA and YSYEKL. The CDR3 reads CASSQVGSGEQYF. The CDR3 DNA follows: TGCGCCAGCAGCCAAGTCGGGTCGGGCGAGCAGTACTTC.

V is TRBV27 and J is TRBJ2-2, with D perhaps matching TRBD2 (6 bases). V was shortened by 3 bases and J by 2 bases, with 13 bases between the two germline ends. Germline V gene sequence: CDR1 MNHEY, CDR2 SMNVEV (reference sequence). This CDR3 comprises 16 residues. The CDR3, as DNA: TGTGCCAGCAGTTTTTTGCGGGGACCCAACACCGGGGAGCTGTTTTTT. As protein: CASSFLRGPNTGELFF.